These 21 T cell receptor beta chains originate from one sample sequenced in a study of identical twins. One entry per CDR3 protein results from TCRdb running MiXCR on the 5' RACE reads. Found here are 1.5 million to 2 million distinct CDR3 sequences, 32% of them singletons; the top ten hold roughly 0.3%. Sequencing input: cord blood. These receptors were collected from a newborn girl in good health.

The CDR3 loop is CASSEFGQGETQYF. As DNA, the CDR3 is TGTGCCAGCAGTGAATTTGGACAGGGAGAGACCCAGTACTTC. The V gene is TRBV25-1, the J gene TRBJ2-5, with 8 nucleotides matching TRBD1. Losses at the gene ends were 1 base for V and 4 bases for J; bases not matched to a gene: 2. This CDR3 has 14 residues. CDR1 is MGHDK and CDR2 is SYGVNS in the germline V gene.

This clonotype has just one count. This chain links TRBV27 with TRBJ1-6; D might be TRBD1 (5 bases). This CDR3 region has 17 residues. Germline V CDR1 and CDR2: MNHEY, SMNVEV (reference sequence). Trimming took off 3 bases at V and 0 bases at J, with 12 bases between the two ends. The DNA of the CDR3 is TGTGCCAGCAGTTTTGGGGACTCAAGCTCCTATAATTCACCCCTCCACTTT. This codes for CASSFGDSSSYNSPLHF.

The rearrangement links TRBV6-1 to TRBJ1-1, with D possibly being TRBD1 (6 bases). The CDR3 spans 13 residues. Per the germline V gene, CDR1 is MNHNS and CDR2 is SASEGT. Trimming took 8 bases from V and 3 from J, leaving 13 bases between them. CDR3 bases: TGTGCCAGCGTCAACAGGGCGGACACTGAAGCTTTCTTT. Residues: CASVNRADTEAFF.

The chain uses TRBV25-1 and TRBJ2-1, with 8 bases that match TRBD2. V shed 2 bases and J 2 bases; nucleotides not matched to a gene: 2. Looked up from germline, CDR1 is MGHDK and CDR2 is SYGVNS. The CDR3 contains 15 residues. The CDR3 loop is CASSEKTSAYNEQFF. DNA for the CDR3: TGTGCCAGCAGTGAAAAGACTAGCGCCTACAATGAGCAGTTCTTC.

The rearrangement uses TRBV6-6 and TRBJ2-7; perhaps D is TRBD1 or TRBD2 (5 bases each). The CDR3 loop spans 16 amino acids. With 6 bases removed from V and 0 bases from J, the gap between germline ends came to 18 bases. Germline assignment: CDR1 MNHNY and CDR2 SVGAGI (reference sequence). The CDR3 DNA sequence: TGTGCCAGCAGCCCCCCGGGACGGAGAAGCTCCTACGAGCAGTACTTC. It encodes CASSPPGRRSSYEQYF.

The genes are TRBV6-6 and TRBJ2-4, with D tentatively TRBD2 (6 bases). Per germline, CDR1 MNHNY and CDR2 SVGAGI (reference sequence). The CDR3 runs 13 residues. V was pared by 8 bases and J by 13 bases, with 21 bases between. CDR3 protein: CASFSRGAEPQYF. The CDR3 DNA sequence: TGTGCCAGCTTTTCCCGCGGGGCCGAACCGCAGTACTTC.

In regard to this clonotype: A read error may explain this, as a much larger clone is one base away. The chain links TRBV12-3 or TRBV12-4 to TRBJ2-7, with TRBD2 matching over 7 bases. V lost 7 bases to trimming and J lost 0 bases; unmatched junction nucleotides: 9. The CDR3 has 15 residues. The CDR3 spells CASNLEGGSSYEQYF. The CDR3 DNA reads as TGTGCCAGCAATTTGGAGGGAGGGAGCTCCTACGAGCAGTACTTC.

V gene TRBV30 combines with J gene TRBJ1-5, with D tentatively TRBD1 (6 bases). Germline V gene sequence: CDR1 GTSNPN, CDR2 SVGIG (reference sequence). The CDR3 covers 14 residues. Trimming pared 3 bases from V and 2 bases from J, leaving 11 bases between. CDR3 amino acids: CAWSAGAGNQPQHF. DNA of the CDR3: TGTGCCTGGAGCGCAGGGGCCGGCAATCAGCCCCAGCATTTT.

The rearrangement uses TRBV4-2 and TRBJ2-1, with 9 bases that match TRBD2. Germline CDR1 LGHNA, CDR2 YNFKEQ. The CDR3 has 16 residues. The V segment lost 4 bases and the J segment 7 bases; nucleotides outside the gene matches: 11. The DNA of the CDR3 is TGTGCCAGCAGCCTTCCTTCTAGCGGGGTCGGTAATGAGCAGTTCTTC. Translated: CASSLPSSGVGNEQFF.

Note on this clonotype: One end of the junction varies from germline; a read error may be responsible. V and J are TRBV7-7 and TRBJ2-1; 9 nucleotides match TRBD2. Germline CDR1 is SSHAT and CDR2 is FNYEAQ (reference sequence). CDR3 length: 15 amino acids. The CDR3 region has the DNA TGTGCTAGCAGCTTAGCAGCGGGAGGAAACAATGAGCAGTTCTTC. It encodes CASSLAAGGNNEQFF.

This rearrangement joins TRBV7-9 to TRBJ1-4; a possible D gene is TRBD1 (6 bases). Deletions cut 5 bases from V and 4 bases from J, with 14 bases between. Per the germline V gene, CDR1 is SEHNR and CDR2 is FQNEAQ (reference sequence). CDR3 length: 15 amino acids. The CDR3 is CASSKRRTDNEKLFF. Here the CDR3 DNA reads TGTGCCAGCAGCAAACGTCGGACAGATAATGAAAAACTGTTTTTT.

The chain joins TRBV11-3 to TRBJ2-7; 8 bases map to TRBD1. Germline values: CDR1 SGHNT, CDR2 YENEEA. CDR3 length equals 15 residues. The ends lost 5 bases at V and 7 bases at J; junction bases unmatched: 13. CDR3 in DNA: TGTGCCAGCAGCCCGACAGGGGCGCACTACAATGAGCAGTACTTC. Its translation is CASSPTGAHYNEQYF.

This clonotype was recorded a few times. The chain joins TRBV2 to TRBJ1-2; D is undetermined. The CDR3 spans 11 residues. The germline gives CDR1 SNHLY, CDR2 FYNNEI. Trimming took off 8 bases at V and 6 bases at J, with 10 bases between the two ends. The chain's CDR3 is CASEGQDGYTF. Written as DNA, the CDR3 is TGTGCCAGCGAAGGGCAGGATGGCTACACCTTC.

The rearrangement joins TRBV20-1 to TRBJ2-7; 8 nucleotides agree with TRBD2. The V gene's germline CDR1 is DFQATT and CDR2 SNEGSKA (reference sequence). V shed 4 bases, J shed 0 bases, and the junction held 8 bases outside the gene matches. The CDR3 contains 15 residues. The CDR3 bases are TGCAGTGCTACAGACGGGGGGGTAGGCTCCTACGAGCAGTACTTC. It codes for CSATDGGVGSYEQYF.

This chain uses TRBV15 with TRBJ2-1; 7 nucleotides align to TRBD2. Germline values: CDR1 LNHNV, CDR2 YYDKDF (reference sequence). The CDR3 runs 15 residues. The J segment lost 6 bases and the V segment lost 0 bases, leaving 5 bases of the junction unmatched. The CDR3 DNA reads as TGTGCCACCAGCAGAGAGACTAGCATCAGCAATGAGCAGTTCTTC. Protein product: CATSRETSISNEQFF. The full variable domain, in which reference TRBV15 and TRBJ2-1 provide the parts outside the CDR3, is DAMVIQNPRYQVTQFGKPVTLSCSQTLNHNVMYWYQQKSSQAPKLLFHYYDKDFNNEADTPDNFQSRRPNTSFCFLDIRSPGLGDTAMYLCATSRETSISNEQFFGPGTRLTVL.

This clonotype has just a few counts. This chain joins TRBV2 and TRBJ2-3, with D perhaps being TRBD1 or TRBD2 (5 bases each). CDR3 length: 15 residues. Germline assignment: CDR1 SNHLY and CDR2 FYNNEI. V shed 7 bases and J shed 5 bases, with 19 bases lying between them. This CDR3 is CASKRDAASGDTQYF. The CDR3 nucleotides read TGTGCCAGCAAGAGGGACGCTGCGAGCGGAGATACGCAGTATTTT. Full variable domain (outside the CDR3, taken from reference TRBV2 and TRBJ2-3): EPEVTQTPSHQVTQMGQEVILRCVPISNHLYFYWYRQILGQKVEFLVSFYNNEISEKSEIFDDQFSVERPDGSNFTLKIRSTKLEDSAMYFCASKRDAASGDTQYFGPGTRLTVL.

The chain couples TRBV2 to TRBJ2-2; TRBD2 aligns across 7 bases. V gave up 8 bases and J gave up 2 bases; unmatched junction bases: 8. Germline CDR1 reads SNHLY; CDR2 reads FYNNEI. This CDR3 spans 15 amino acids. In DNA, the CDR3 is TGTGCCAGCCGTTATCTAGCGGTAAACACCGGGGAGCTGTTTTTT. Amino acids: CASRYLAVNTGELFF.

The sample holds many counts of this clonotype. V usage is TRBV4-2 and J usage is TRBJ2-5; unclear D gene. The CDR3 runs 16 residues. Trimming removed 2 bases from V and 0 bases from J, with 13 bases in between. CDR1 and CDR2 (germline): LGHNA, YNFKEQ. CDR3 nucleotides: TGTGCCAGCAGCCAATCCCCCCATTGGTACCAAGAGACCCAGTACTTC. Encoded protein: CASSQSPHWYQETQYF.

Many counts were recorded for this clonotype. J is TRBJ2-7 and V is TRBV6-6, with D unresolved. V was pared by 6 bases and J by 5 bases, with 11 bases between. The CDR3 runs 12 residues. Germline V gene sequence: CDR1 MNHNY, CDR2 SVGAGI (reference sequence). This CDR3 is CASSYLGNEQYF. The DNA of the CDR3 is TGTGCCAGCAGCTATCTAGGGAACGAGCAGTACTTC.

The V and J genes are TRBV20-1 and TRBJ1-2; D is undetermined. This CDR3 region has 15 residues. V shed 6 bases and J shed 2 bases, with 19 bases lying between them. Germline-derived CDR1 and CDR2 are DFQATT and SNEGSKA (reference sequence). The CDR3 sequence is CSAQPAGRPNYGYTF. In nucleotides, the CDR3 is TGCAGTGCCCAGCCGGCGGGCAGACCGAACTATGGCTACACCTTC.

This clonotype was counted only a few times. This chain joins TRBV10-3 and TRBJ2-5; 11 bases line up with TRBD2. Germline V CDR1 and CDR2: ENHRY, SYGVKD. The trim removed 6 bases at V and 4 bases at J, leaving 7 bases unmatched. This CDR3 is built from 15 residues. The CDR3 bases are TGTGCCATCAGACCGGGACTAGCGGCACGAGAGACCCAGTACTTC. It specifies CAIRPGLAARETQYF.